These T cell receptor beta chains were read from a single sample in a study of blood T cell repertoires in COVID-19. The assay was immunoSEQ multiplex PCR, and TCRdb's table has in-frame clones only and misses some. The repertoire holds a few hundred thousand clones, with approximately 84% as singletons. What was sequenced was PBMCs or T cells enriched from blood (not recorded which). The receptors come from a woman in her thirties who had recovered from COVID-19. The CDR3 runs from the conserved cysteine through the conserved F or W. Each record gives: J gene, clone size, D gene, V gene, CDR3 length, CDR3 DNA, CDR3 protein. D genes are given only for firm matches. Size values are once, few and many counts, or a class for expanded clones, and some rows have none.

TRBJ2-7,few,-,TRBV2,13,TGTGCCAGCGAAACGGAGAGCTCCTACGAGCAGTACTTC,CASETESSYEQYF
TRBJ2-3,once,-,TRBV14,13,TGTGCCAGGGGGCAGGAATTCACAGATACGCAGTATTTT,CARGQEFTDTQYF
TRBJ2-1,-,-,TRBV11-2,13,TGTGCCAGCAGCCTATCGCTGGACAATGAGCAGTTCTTC,CASSLSLDNEQFF
TRBJ2-1,few,-,TRBV6-6,13,TGTGCCAGCAGAACGTATCAGCAGGGTGAGCAGTTCTTC,CASRTYQQGEQFF
TRBJ2-7,-,TRBD2,TRBV6-5,14,TGTGCCAGCAGTTACTCTAGCGGGAGGAGTGAGCAGTACTTC,CASSYSSGRSEQYF
TRBJ1-1,-,-,TRBV7-2,14,TGTGCCAGCAGCGCAGGTCAGGAGAACACTGAAGCTTTCTTT,CASSAGQENTEAFF
TRBJ2-7,-,TRBD2,TRBV4-1,14,TGCGCCAGCAGCCAATCGGGACTAGCGGGGCGGCAGTACTTC,CASSQSGLAGRQYF
TRBJ1-1,-,TRBD1,TRBV6-5,14,TGTGCCAGCAGACCGGGACAGGGGGGCACTGAAGCTTTCTTT,CASRPGQGGTEAFF
TRBJ1-4,-,-,TRBV2,13,TGTGCCAGCATAAGGGGATCGGGTGAAAAACTGTTTTTT,CASIRGSGEKLFF
TRBJ1-4,-,TRBD1,TRBV6-5,14,TGTGCCAGCAGTTTCGGGGACAGGGATGGAAAACTGTTTTTT,CASSFGDRDGKLFF
TRBJ1-5,-,-,TRBV7-9,15,TGTGCCAGCAGCTTAGATTCCGACGGGAATCAGCCCCAGCATTTT,CASSLDSDGNQPQHF
TRBJ1-4,-,TRBD1,TRBV5-4,17,TGTGCCAGCAGCTTGACCGCTCGAGGGGGCTCTGGGGAAAAACTGTTTTTT,CASSLTARGGSGEKLFF